A single sample gave rise to the 9 T cell receptor beta chains below, sequenced in a study of beta chain features in type 1 diabetes. Study results and caveats: Within each of all four CD4+ subsets, Type 1 diabetes patients had TCRB CDR3s that were moderately but significantly shorter.

The isolated RNA, all of it, was reverse transcribed, so expressed TCRB transcripts were what got sequenced. Libraries were prepared by immunoSEQ multiplex PCR; TCRdb keeps only in-frame clonotypes and omits some of them. Of 300,000 to 400,000 clones detected, approximately 13% appear once; the ten largest clones hold around 0.016%. Their antigens remain unidentified. The specimen was naive CD4+ T cells from blood. The receptors derive from a woman aged 18-30 years with type 1 diabetes.

The CDR3 is CASSYLQGNTEAFF. The CDR3 DNA is TGTGCCAGCAGCTATCTACAGGGTAACACTGAAGCTTTCTTT. The chain has TRBV7-9 and TRBJ1-1; D may be TRBD1 (6 bases). Germline assignment: CDR1 SEHNR and CDR2 FQNEAQ (reference sequence). The CDR3 runs 14 residues. Trimming took off 4 bases at V and 2 bases at J, with 11 bases between the two ends.

The chain recombines TRBV11-2 with TRBJ2-1, with a possible D match to TRBD1 (5 bases). The V end lost 0 bases, the J end lost 0 bases, and 18 bases lay between the germline ends. The CDR3 runs to 19 residues. Per germline, CDR1 SGHAT and CDR2 FQNNGV. CDR3 loop: CASSLDLRGAIYSYNEQFF. Here the CDR3 DNA reads TGTGCCAGCAGCTTAGATCTTAGGGGTGCAATCTACTCCTACAATGAGCAGTTCTTC.

The chain employs TRBV27 and TRBJ2-5, with 12 positions matching TRBD2. CDR1 and CDR2 from the germline V gene are MNHEY and SMNVEV (reference sequence). With 5 bases clipped from V and 4 bases from J, the junction kept 11 bases outside the gene matches. The CDR3 has 17 amino acids. CDR3 sequence (DNA): TGTGCCAGCAGTCCTTTGACTAGCGGGAGTGGACGAGAGACCCAGTACTTC. Residues: CASSPLTSGSGRETQYF.

The table lists this clone with a count of one. CDR3: CASSDRTSSYNEQFF. CDR3 coding DNA: TGTGCCAGCAGCGACAGGACCAGCTCCTACAATGAGCAGTTCTTC. The chain links TRBV9 to TRBJ2-1, with D possibly TRBD1 on 5 matching bases. The germline V gene encodes CDR1 SGDLS and CDR2 YYNGEE. This CDR3 contains 15 residues. Trimming took 3 bases from V and 0 from J, leaving 10 bases between them. Variable domain in full (rest from reference TRBV9 and TRBJ2-1): DSGVTQTPKHLITATGQRVTLRCSPRSGDLSVYWYQQSLDQGLQFLIQYYNGEERAKGNILERFSAQQFPDLHSELNLSSLELGDSALYFCASSDRTSSYNEQFFGPGTRLTVL.

This clone was detected a few times. The V gene is TRBV7-2, the J gene TRBJ2-1, with 13 bases identical to TRBD2. The trim removed 5 bases at V and 9 bases at J, leaving 7 bases unmatched. Germline-derived CDR1 and CDR2 are SGHTA and FQGNSA. This CDR3 has 15 residues. The CDR3 nucleotides are TGTGCCAGCAGCACCGGACTAGCGGGGGCGGGTGAGCAGTTCTTC. It is translated as CASSTGLAGAGEQFF.

This chain connects TRBV6-9 to TRBJ2-7, with D hard to call. There are 10 residues in the CDR3. V shed 3 bases and J shed 7 bases, with 4 bases lying between them. The germline gives CDR1 MNHGY, CDR2 SVAAGI. The CDR3 protein is CASSYKEQYV. The CDR3 nucleotides read TGTGCCAGCAGTTACAAGGAGCAGTACGTC.

Written as DNA, the CDR3 is TGTGCCAGCAGTGGGACAGGGTCGGTTCAGCCCCAGCATTTT. This gives the protein CASSGTGSVQPQHF. J is TRBJ1-5 and V is TRBV2, with 8 bases that match TRBD1. Per germline, CDR1 SNHLY and CDR2 FYNNEI. The CDR3 loop spans 14 amino acids. V shed 4 bases and J 6 bases; nucleotides not matched to a gene: 5.

V usage is TRBV6-5 and J usage is TRBJ2-1; D unclear. Germline V gives CDR1 MNHEY, CDR2 SVGAGI. V gave up 5 bases and J gave up 5 bases, with 10 bases separating them. The CDR3 is 13 residues long. CDR3 residues: CASSLSEHNEQFF. CDR3 sequence (DNA): TGTGCCAGCAGTCTGAGCGAGCACAATGAGCAGTTCTTC.

The table lists this clone with a few counts. The V call is TRBV28, the J call TRBJ1-5, with 10 bases that match TRBD1. The CDR3 extends over 14 amino acids. Germline CDR1 is MDHEN and CDR2 is SYDVKM. After removal of 6 bases from V and 7 bases from J, the junction contained 6 bases not matched to a gene. CDR3 in DNA: TGTGCCAGCAGCCCGGGACAGGGGAAGCAGCCCCAGCATTTT. Protein product: CASSPGQGKQPQHF.